The 30 T cell receptor beta chains given below trace back to one sample, sequenced in a study of control samples from healthy donors and cancer patients. The table came from immunoSEQ multiplex PCR; TCRdb's copy has only in-frame clones and leaves some out. Among some 76,000 clones, roughly nine tenths were seen once, and the ten largest hold approximately 9.8%. Sequencing was carried out using PBMCs. Every receptor here comes from a woman aged 45-60 years with colorectal cancer.

This clone was seen once. This chain links TRBV6-4 with TRBJ1-3; TRBD1 matches at 10 bases. The CDR3 loop spans 17 amino acids. CDR1 and CDR2 (germline): MRHNA, SNTAGT. J gave up 2 bases and V 5 bases, and 9 bases lay outside the gene matches. The CDR3 loop reads CASSFRDRGTPGNTIYF. CDR3 in DNA: TGTGCCAGCAGTTTCCGGGACAGGGGAACTCCTGGAAACACCATATATTTT.

The chain carries TRBV28 and TRBJ1-4; 7 bases line up with TRBD1. V lost 6 bases, J lost 7 bases, and 11 bases stayed unmatched. The CDR3 is 15 residues long. From germline, CDR1 is MDHEN and CDR2 SYDVKM. The DNA for the CDR3 is TGTGCCAGCAGCCTAAGGACAGGCGGTGTTGAAAAACTGTTTTTT. This gives the protein CASSLRTGGVEKLFF.

J is TRBJ1-2 and V is TRBV24-1; weak D call: TRBD1 (6 bases). CDR3 length: 15 residues. Germline V CDR1 and CDR2: KGHDR, SFDVKD. Trimming stripped 3 bases from V and 5 bases from J, with 15 bases between. Here the CDR3 reads CATSDPGEAAYGYTF. The CDR3 DNA is TGTGCCACCAGTGATCCAGGGGAGGCGGCTTATGGCTACACCTTC.

The rearrangement uses TRBV10-3 and TRBJ1-6; no firm D call. Trimming pared 0 bases from V and 9 bases from J, leaving 9 bases between. Germline CDR1 is ENHRY and CDR2 is SYGVKD. The CDR3 consists of 14 residues. The CDR3 DNA reads as TGTGCCATCAGTGAGTCGGCAGACGGTTCACCCCTCCACTTT. The encoded protein is CAISESADGSPLHF.

The chain carries TRBV15 and TRBJ2-1, with D possibly matching TRBD1 (5 bases). Germline values: CDR1 LNHNV, CDR2 YYDKDF (reference sequence). The V gene lost 4 bases and the J gene lost 0 bases, with 10 bases spanning the gap. The CDR3 is made up of 15 amino acids. This chain's CDR3 is CATSKDKSSYNEQFF. DNA for the CDR3: TGTGCCACCAGCAAGGACAAGAGCTCCTACAATGAGCAGTTCTTC.

V and J are TRBV30 and TRBJ1-3; D is uncertain. CDR1 and CDR2 from the germline V gene are GTSNPN and SVGIG (reference sequence). V lost 0 bases and J lost 4, with 16 bases in between. The CDR3 totals 16 residues. The CDR3 loop reads CAWSVLGSFLGNTIYF. The CDR3 region has the DNA TGTGCCTGGAGTGTACTCGGCAGCTTCCTCGGAAACACCATATATTTT.

This chain links TRBV7-8 with TRBJ2-1; 13 nucleotides agree with TRBD2. The CDR3 has 20 amino acids. Unmatched junction bases numbered 17, after V lost 5 bases and J lost 4 bases. Germline V CDR1 and CDR2: SGHVS, FQNEAQ. This CDR3 reads CASSPGLAGALKNPYNEQFF. CDR3 DNA: TGTGCCAGCAGCCCCGGACTAGCGGGGGCCCTCAAAAACCCATACAATGAGCAGTTCTTC.

V gene TRBV11-1 combines with J gene TRBJ1-5; D gene ambiguous. The CDR3 runs to 13 residues. Trimming shortened V by 4 bases and J by 0 bases, and 4 bases separated the two germline ends. CDR1 is SGHAT, CDR2 FQDESV, per germline (reference sequence). In DNA form, the CDR3 reads TGTGCCAGCAGCTCGGGTAGCAATCAGCCCCAGCATTTT. Amino acids: CASSSGSNQPQHF. Full variable domain (remainder filled in from reference TRBV11-1 and TRBJ1-5): EAEVAQSPRYKITEKSQAVAFWCDPISGHATLYWYRQILGQGPELLVQFQDESVVDDSQLPKDRFSAERLKGVDSTLKIQPAELGDSAMYLCASSSGSNQPQHFGDGTRLSIL.

The chain has TRBV2 and TRBJ1-5; D call uncertain. Trimming shortened V by 6 bases and J by 2 bases, and 11 bases separated the two germline ends. The CDR3 length is 14 residues. CDR1 and CDR2 from the germline V gene are SNHLY and FYNNEI. Written as DNA, the CDR3 is TGTGCCAGCAGCCGTTTTGAGGGCAATCAGCCCCAGCATTTT. Translated: CASSRFEGNQPQHF.

As DNA, the CDR3 is TGTGCCAGCAGCCCCCAAGGGGGGGTCCACGGAGATACGCAGTATTTT. Amino acid sequence: CASSPQGGVHGDTQYF. The J gene is TRBJ2-3, the V gene TRBV7-2, with D perhaps matching TRBD2 (7 bases). V was clipped by 5 bases and J by 5 bases, with 20 bases between them. This CDR3 has 16 amino acids. Germline-derived CDR1 and CDR2 are SGHTA and FQGNSA. The complete variable domain, with remaining parts taken from reference TRBV7-2 and TRBJ2-3, reads GAGVSQSPSNKVTEKGKDVELRCDPISGHTALYWYRQSLGQGLEFLIYFQGNSAPDKSGLPSDRFSAERTGGSVSTLTIQRTQQEDSAVYLCASSPQGGVHGDTQYFGPGTRLTVL.

The V gene is TRBV12-3 or TRBV12-4, the J gene TRBJ1-2, with D uncertain. This CDR3 region has 13 residues. V lost 4 bases and J lost 5, with 11 bases in between. The CDR3, as DNA: TGTGCCAGCAGTTCCCTACAGCGATATGGCTACACCTTC. This gives the protein CASSSLQRYGYTF.

This clone came up a few times. This sequence joins TRBV4-2 and TRBJ2-3, with TRBD2 matching 9 bases. CDR1 and CDR2 from the germline V gene are LGHNA and YNFKEQ. The CDR3 has 14 residues. V lost 5 bases to trimming and J lost 3 bases; unmatched junction nucleotides: 3. The CDR3, as DNA: TGTGCCAGCAGCTTCGGACTAGCGACAGATACGCAGTATTTT. This translates into CASSFGLATDTQYF.

The chain has TRBV2 and TRBJ1-2; weak D call: TRBD1 (6 bases). This CDR3 is 13 amino acids long. V lost 3 bases, J lost 5 bases, and 10 bases lay in between. The germline V gene encodes CDR1 SNHLY and CDR2 FYNNEI. Here the CDR3 reads CASSDRGSYGYTF. CDR3 in DNA: TGTGCCAGCAGTGACAGGGGAAGTTATGGCTACACCTTC.

V and J are TRBV15 and TRBJ1-1, with D tentatively TRBD1 (5 bases). V lost 8 bases, J lost 0 bases, and 7 bases lay in between. There are 12 residues in the CDR3. In germline, CDR1 is LNHNV, CDR2 YYDKDF (reference sequence). In DNA, the CDR3 is TGTGCCACCCAGGGTTTGAACACTGAAGCTTTCTTT. It codes for CATQGLNTEAFF. The full variable domain, rest sourced from reference TRBV15 and TRBJ1-1, is DAMVIQNPRYQVTQFGKPVTLSCSQTLNHNVMYWYQQKSSQAPKLLFHYYDKDFNNEADTPDNFQSRRPNTSFCFLDIRSPGLGDTAMYLCATQGLNTEAFFGQGTRLTVV.

The rearrangement uses TRBV7-2 and TRBJ1-4; D is uncertain. The germline V gene has CDR1 SGHTA and CDR2 FQGNSA. Trimming shortened V by 0 bases and J by 3 bases, and 2 bases separated the two germline ends. The CDR3 has 13 residues. This chain's CDR3 is CASSLAANEKLFF. The CDR3 region has the DNA TGTGCCAGCAGCTTAGCAGCTAATGAAAAACTGTTTTTT.

The rearrangement uses TRBV3-1 (or the pseudogene TRBV3-2) and TRBJ1-3; D is uncertain. CDR1 LGHDT and CDR2 YNNKEL come from the germline V gene (reference sequence). Trimming took off 4 bases at V and 0 bases at J, with 16 bases between the two ends. The length of the CDR3 is 17 residues. Here the CDR3 reads CASSPRASGFSGNTIYF. For the CDR3, the DNA is TGTGCCAGCAGCCCTCGTGCCAGCGGATTCTCTGGAAACACCATATATTTT.

The V call is TRBV24-1, the J call TRBJ1-1; weak D call: TRBD1 (5 bases). The germline gives CDR1 KGHDR, CDR2 SFDVKD. Trimming took 3 bases from V and 4 from J, leaving 11 bases between them. This CDR3 contains 14 residues. The DNA for the CDR3 is TGTGCCACCAGTGATCCGCAGAGGGGCACTGAAGCTTTCTTT. It yields the protein CATSDPQRGTEAFF.

The rearrangement links TRBV19 to TRBJ2-3; perhaps TRBD1 as D (6 bases). Germline CDR1 and CDR2: LNHDA and SQIVND (reference sequence). The CDR3 contains 13 residues. V gave up 6 bases and J gave up 1 base, with 8 bases separating them. The DNA for the CDR3 is TGTGCCAGTAGCTGGACAGGCACAGATACGCAGTATTTT. It is translated as CASSWTGTDTQYF.

Only one count was recorded for this clone. The chain recombines TRBV4-3 with TRBJ1-2; 7 nucleotides line up with TRBD1. The germline gives CDR1 LGHNA, CDR2 YSLEER. The ends lost 0 bases at V and 4 bases at J; junction bases unmatched: 5. The CDR3 contains 15 residues. CDR3: CASSQDEGARYGYTF. In nucleotides, the CDR3 is TGCGCCAGCAGCCAAGATGAGGGGGCACGCTATGGCTACACCTTC.

The chain employs TRBV19 and TRBJ2-1; 8 bases fit TRBD2. Germline V lookup: CDR1 LNHDA, CDR2 SQIVND (reference sequence). The CDR3 extends over 16 amino acids. V lost 2 bases to trimming and J lost 5 bases; unmatched junction nucleotides: 8. The DNA for the CDR3 is TGTGCCAGTAGTATAAGTAGCGGGGCATTGAACAATGAGCAGTTCTTC. The encoded protein is CASSISSGALNNEQFF.

The CDR3 here is CASSDIWTGNIRANYGYTF. The CDR3 coding sequence is TGTGCCAGCAGCGATATCTGGACAGGGAATATTAGGGCTAACTATGGCTACACCTTC. The V and J genes are TRBV3-1 (or the pseudogene TRBV3-2) and TRBJ1-2; 8 nucleotides match TRBD1. CDR3 length: 19 amino acids. The V gene's germline CDR1 is LGHDT and CDR2 YNNKEL (reference sequence). V lost 5 bases and J lost 0; bases outside the gene matches: 17.

V gene TRBV2 combines with J gene TRBJ2-3; no definite D call. V gave up 3 bases and J gave up 0 bases, with 7 bases separating them. The germline gives CDR1 SNHLY, CDR2 FYNNEI. CDR3 length equals 14 residues. The CDR3 loop reads CASSDSSSTDTQYF. As DNA, the CDR3 is TGTGCCAGCAGTGACAGTTCTAGCACAGATACGCAGTATTTT.

This clone showed up just once. The J gene is TRBJ1-2, the V gene TRBV10-2; D is unclear. The CDR3 covers 12 residues. The germline V and J ends were trimmed by 10 bases and 2 bases, with 11 bases remaining between them. The V gene's germline CDR1 is WSHSY and CDR2 SAAADI. In DNA, the CDR3 is TGCGCCATTGGAGAAGGGAACTATGGCTACACCTTC. Protein product: CAIGEGNYGYTF.

The V call is TRBV19, the J call TRBJ1-2, with 8 bases that match TRBD1. The germline CDR1 and CDR2 sequences are LNHDA and SQIVND (reference sequence). Trimming at V came to 7 bases and at J to 3 bases, leaving 10 bases not matched to a gene. The CDR3 has 15 residues. For the CDR3, the DNA is TGTGCCAGTAAGACTTGGACAGGGACAGACTATGGCTACACCTTC. Translation gives CASKTWTGTDYGYTF.

The V and J genes are TRBV2 and TRBJ2-1, with 8 bases that match TRBD2. The germline CDR1 and CDR2 sequences are SNHLY and FYNNEI. After removal of 5 bases from V and 4 bases from J, the junction contained 7 bases not matched to a gene. This CDR3 spans 15 amino acids. The CDR3 protein is CASSWGLDYYNEQFF. CDR3 nucleotides: TGTGCCAGCAGTTGGGGACTAGATTATTACAATGAGCAGTTCTTC.

The chain is built from TRBV6-5 and TRBJ1-1; 11 positions agree with TRBD1. The V segment lost 7 bases and the J segment 6 bases; nucleotides outside the gene matches: 7. The CDR3 has 14 residues. Germline lookup yields CDR1 MNHEY and CDR2 SVGAGI. The DNA for the CDR3 is TGTGCCAGCACCGGACAGGGGGCATGGGCTGAAGCTTTCTTT. Protein product: CASTGQGAWAEAFF.

This chain joins TRBV5-1 and TRBJ1-5, with D tentatively TRBD1 (6 bases). Germline V gene lookup returns CDR1 SGHRS and CDR2 YFSETQ. V was trimmed by 4 bases and J by 3 bases, leaving 14 bases between them. The CDR3 is made up of 15 amino acids. The CDR3 nucleotides read TGCGCCAGCAGCCCAGGGGACGGTCCCAATCAGCCCCAGCATTTT. Protein sequence: CASSPGDGPNQPQHF.

This rearrangement joins TRBV30 to TRBJ2-5, with a possible D match to TRBD1 (6 bases). The CDR3 contains 13 residues. Trimming took 0 bases from V and 4 from J, leaving 9 bases between them. Germline V gene data show CDR1 as GTSNPN and CDR2 as SVGIG (reference sequence). The CDR3 loop is CAWSVGGLETQYF. The CDR3 DNA is TGTGCCTGGAGTGTAGGGGGATTAGAGACCCAGTACTTC.

The chain combines TRBV6-2 or TRBV6-3 with TRBJ2-7, with D unclear. The CDR3 is 14 amino acids. Trimming pared 2 bases from V and 0 bases from J, leaving 8 bases between. Germline loops: CDR1 MNHEY, CDR2 SVGEGT. The CDR3, as DNA: TGTGCCAGCAGTTACGGCGCACTCTCCTACGAGCAGTACGTC. Its protein is CASSYGALSYEQYV.

The CDR3 region has the DNA TGTGCCAGTACCCACCTACAGGGGAGAGGAAACACCATATATTTT. Translated: CASTHLQGRGNTIYF. The chain employs TRBV19 and TRBJ1-3; the match to TRBD1 covers 7 bases. The CDR3 is made up of 15 amino acids. Germline-derived CDR1 and CDR2 are LNHDA and SQIVND (reference sequence). V was clipped by 7 bases and J by 4 bases; unmatched bases: 10.